This record looks at one TCR beta chain sequence and its context. The table came from immunoSEQ multiplex PCR; TCRdb's copy has only in-frame clones and leaves some out. The sample has approximately 96,000 clones, 85% to 90% seen once. The entry originates in a study of T cell responses to AZD1222 COVID-19 vaccine. The material was peripheral blood, obtained 28 days after the second AZD1222 dose. This receptor was taken from an adult who received the AZD1222 COVID-19 vaccine.

CDR3 loop: CASSLSAGRSEPQHF. In DNA form, the CDR3 reads TGTGCCAGCAGCTTATCGGCAGGTCGGAGCGAACCCCAGCATTTT. The rearrangement links TRBV11-2 to TRBJ1-5; no definite D call. CDR1 is SGHAT, CDR2 FQNNGV, per germline. Trimming shortened V by 2 bases and J by 10 bases, and 18 bases separated the two germline ends. This CDR3 is 15 amino acids long. Drawing the rest from reference TRBV11-2 and TRBJ1-5, the complete variable domain is EAGVAQSPRYKIIEKRQSVAFWCNPISGHATLYWYQQILGQGPKLLIQFQNNGVVDDSQLPKDRFSAERLKGVDSTLKIQPAKLEDSAVYLCASSLSAGRSEPQHFGDGTRLSIL.